In this sample, the clone carrying this T cell receptor (beta chain) turned up many times. Its specificity is unknown. The read ends 3 residues shy of where the CDR3 ends; the end is completed using the germline J gene. The CDR3 contains 14 residues. The germline V gene has CDR1 SEHNR and CDR2 FQNEAQ (reference sequence). Trimming left V 6 bases short and J 0 bases short, with 10 bases between. The sample comes from a study of T cell clonality in common variable immunodeficiency. Profiled with immunoSEQ multiplex PCR; TCRdb holds only in-frame clones, not every one. The repertoire yields approximately 50,000 clones, none seen only once; the top ten contain under 0.9%. The study's findings and limits: T cell subpopulation sequencing would be needed to explain CVID clonality.

Sequencing used peripheral blood mononuclear cells. The sequence was collected from a person aged 18 to 75 in good health. This chain links TRBV7-9 with TRBJ2-3; no definite D call. The CDR3: CASSRADSTDTQYF. Partial CDR3 DNA: TGTGCCAGCAGTAGGGCAGATAGCACAGATACG.